Included here is one T cell receptor (beta chain) sequence, with context. The V end lost 4 bases, the J end lost 4 bases, and 7 bases lay between the germline ends. The CDR3 is made up of 12 amino acids. Germline lookup yields CDR1 SGDLS and CDR2 YYNGEE. This entry belongs to a study of control samples from healthy donors and cancer patients. Libraries were prepared by immunoSEQ multiplex PCR; TCRdb keeps only in-frame clonotypes and omits some of them. Among about 150,000 clones listed, more than 85% were seen once. The sequence came from a man aged 25 to 40 in good health. Material: blood. The chain combines TRBV9 with TRBJ2-3; the D is unclear. CDR3 in DNA: TGTGCCAGCAGCCCAGTCCCAGATACGCAGTATTTT. Its translation is CASSPVPDTQYF.